This is a list of T cell receptor beta chains from one sample in a study of T-cell memory formation after mild COVID-19. TCRdb passed the 5' RACE reads through MiXCR, listing each CDR3 protein once. This sample has roughly 600,000 distinct CDR3 sequences; roughly 18% occur once, and the top ten carry 12%. The sequencing sample was made of PBMCs or a T cell subset sorted from them (not recorded which). Every receptor here comes from an adult woman who had mild COVID-19 (a few samples of this study predate the infection). Cell type and time point are not known. CDR3s include the opening cysteine and the closing phenylalanine or tryptophan. Each record gives: clone size, D gene, CDR3 length, J gene, V gene, CDR3 protein, CDR3 DNA. The D gene is left open where the match is weak. Only part of the rows carry a size: once, few, many, or a class if the clone is expanded.

abundance: few; d_gene: TRBD1; len: 18; j_gene: TRBJ1-2; v_gene: TRBV6-2/TRBV6-3; CDR3aa: CASSHAKPGQGFLFGYTF; CDR3nt: TGTGCCAGCAGCCACGCGAAGCCAGGACAGGGATTTTTGTTTGGCTACACCTTC
abundance: NA; d_gene: NA; len: 16; j_gene: TRBJ1-3; v_gene: TRBV7-2; CDR3aa: CASSLVNVKKGNTIYF; CDR3nt: TGTGCCAGCAGCTTAGTTAACGTTAAAAAGGGAAACACCATATATTTT
abundance: NA; d_gene: TRBD2; len: 18; j_gene: TRBJ2-1; v_gene: TRBV5-6; CDR3aa: CASSLQLATQSSYNEQFF; CDR3nt: TGTGCCAGCAGCTTACAACTAGCGACCCAAAGCTCCTACAATGAGCAGTTCTTC
abundance: many; d_gene: NA; len: 15; j_gene: TRBJ2-7; v_gene: TRBV27; CDR3aa: CASSSGKAGPYEQYF; CDR3nt: TGTGCCAGCAGTTCTGGAAAGGCAGGGCCTTACGAGCAGTACTTC
abundance: few; d_gene: NA; len: 15; j_gene: TRBJ1-5; v_gene: TRBV20-1; CDR3aa: CSARYKGHSNQPQHF; CDR3nt: TGCAGTGCTAGATACAAGGGACATAGCAATCAGCCCCAGCATTTT
abundance: few; d_gene: NA; len: 15; j_gene: TRBJ1-2; v_gene: TRBV7-2; CDR3aa: CASSHLAAAYYGYTF; CDR3nt: TGTGCCAGCAGCCACCTGGCGGCAGCGTATTATGGCTACACCTTC
abundance: few; d_gene: NA; len: 14; j_gene: TRBJ2-3; v_gene: TRBV7-3; CDR3aa: CASSLRQVTDTQYF; CDR3nt: TGTGCCAGCAGCCTACGACAGGTCACAGATACGCAGTATTTT
abundance: NA; d_gene: TRBD2; len: 18; j_gene: TRBJ2-1; v_gene: TRBV28; CDR3aa: CASSFPQRWTSGINEQFF; CDR3nt: TGTGCCAGCAGTTTCCCACAAAGATGGACTAGCGGGATCAATGAGCAGTTCTTC
abundance: few; d_gene: TRBD1; len: 17; j_gene: TRBJ1-6; v_gene: TRBV12-3/TRBV12-4; CDR3aa: CASRPGQGVGLSSPLHF; CDR3nt: TGTGCCAGCAGGCCAGGACAGGGTGTAGGCTTGAGCTCACCCCTCCACTTT
abundance: NA; d_gene: TRBD2; len: 14; j_gene: TRBJ2-1; v_gene: TRBV29-1; CDR3aa: CSVRLATGGNEQFF; CDR3nt: TGCAGCGTCCGACTAGCCACTGGGGGTAATGAGCAGTTCTTC
abundance: few; d_gene: NA; len: 15; j_gene: TRBJ2-1; v_gene: TRBV7-2; CDR3aa: CASSLTWESYNEQFF; CDR3nt: TGTGCCAGCAGCTTAACTTGGGAATCCTACAATGAGCAGTTCTTC
abundance: many; d_gene: NA; len: 12; j_gene: TRBJ2-3; v_gene: TRBV7-2; CDR3aa: CASSDYTDTQYF; CDR3nt: TGTGCCAGCAGCGATTATACAGATACGCAGTATTTT
abundance: NA; d_gene: NA; len: 14; j_gene: TRBJ2-3; v_gene: TRBV27; CDR3aa: CASASALSTDTQYF; CDR3nt: TGTGCCAGCGCTAGTGCACTGAGCACAGATACGCAGTATTTT
abundance: NA; d_gene: NA; len: 13; j_gene: TRBJ1-2; v_gene: TRBV7-2; CDR3aa: CASSLPANYGYTF; CDR3nt: TGTGCCAGCAGCTTACCAGCTAACTATGGCTACACCTTC
abundance: NA; d_gene: NA; len: 15; j_gene: TRBJ1-5; v_gene: TRBV7-9; CDR3aa: CASSLDSGKGQPQHF; CDR3nt: TGTGCCAGCAGCTTAGATTCGGGGAAGGGCCAGCCCCAGCATTTT
abundance: NA; d_gene: TRBD2; len: 18; j_gene: TRBJ2-7; v_gene: TRBV13; CDR3aa: CASSPRIGTSGGSYEQYF; CDR3nt: TGTGCCAGCAGCCCACGAATCGGGACTAGCGGGGGCTCCTACGAGCAGTACTTC
abundance: NA; d_gene: TRBD2; len: 16; j_gene: TRBJ2-1; v_gene: TRBV24-1; CDR3aa: CATSDRGLAGVGEQFF; CDR3nt: TGTGCCACCAGTGACCGTGGACTAGCGGGAGTCGGTGAGCAGTTCTTC
abundance: NA; d_gene: NA; len: 14; j_gene: TRBJ2-1; v_gene: TRBV5-1; CDR3aa: CASREADSYNEQFF; CDR3nt: TGCGCCAGCAGAGAGGCTGACTCCTACAATGAGCAGTTCTTC
abundance: few; d_gene: NA; len: 14; j_gene: TRBJ2-7; v_gene: TRBV12-3/TRBV12-4; CDR3aa: CASTPGFRSYEQYF; CDR3nt: TGTGCCAGCACCCCAGGGTTTAGGTCCTACGAGCAGTACTTC
abundance: few; d_gene: TRBD1; len: 16; j_gene: TRBJ1-1; v_gene: TRBV7-2; CDR3aa: CASSHPSTGGRSKAFF; CDR3nt: TGTGCCAGCAGCCATCCGTCGACAGGGGGAAGGAGCAAAGCTTTCTTT
abundance: NA; d_gene: NA; len: 15; j_gene: TRBJ1-2; v_gene: TRBV20-1; CDR3aa: CATTGTPKLNYGYTF; CDR3nt: TGCGCGACCACAGGGACACCAAAACTCAACTATGGCTACACCTTC
abundance: NA; d_gene: NA; len: 13; j_gene: TRBJ1-1; v_gene: TRBV6-5; CDR3aa: CASSGLLGGEAFF; CDR3nt: TGTGCCAGCAGTGGACTTCTAGGAGGTGAAGCTTTCTTT
abundance: NA; d_gene: NA; len: 14; j_gene: TRBJ1-1; v_gene: TRBV2; CDR3aa: CASRKQGRSTEAFF; CDR3nt: TGTGCCAGCAGGAAACAGGGCAGGTCCACTGAAGCTTTCTTT
abundance: few; d_gene: NA; len: 14; j_gene: TRBJ2-3; v_gene: TRBV3-1; CDR3aa: CASSQGDGEDTQYF; CDR3nt: TGTGCCAGCAGCCAAGGAGATGGGGAGGATACGCAGTATTTT
abundance: NA; d_gene: NA; len: 16; j_gene: TRBJ1-2; v_gene: TRBV29-1; CDR3aa: CSVKKGTSGLNYGYTF; CDR3nt: TGCAGCGTGAAGAAGGGGACATCCGGCCTTAACTATGGCTACACCTTC
abundance: NA; d_gene: NA; len: 12; j_gene: TRBJ1-4; v_gene: TRBV14; CDR3aa: CASSHRGEKLFF; CDR3nt: TGTGCCAGCAGCCATAGGGGTGAAAAACTGTTTTTT
abundance: few; d_gene: NA; len: 15; j_gene: TRBJ2-5; v_gene: TRBV12-3/TRBV12-4; CDR3aa: CASSLGPGIQETQYF; CDR3nt: TGTGCCAGCAGTTTGGGGCCCGGCATACAAGAGACCCAGTACTTC
abundance: NA; d_gene: NA; len: 15; j_gene: TRBJ2-5; v_gene: TRBV24-1; CDR3aa: CATSESRQWGETQYF; CDR3nt: TGTGCCACCAGTGAATCTAGACAGTGGGGGGAGACCCAGTACTTC
abundance: few; d_gene: NA; len: 15; j_gene: TRBJ2-2; v_gene: TRBV7-3; CDR3aa: CASSFGSVGAGELFF; CDR3nt: TGTGCCAGCAGCTTCGGCAGTGTCGGGGCCGGGGAGCTGTTTTTT
abundance: few; d_gene: NA; len: 16; j_gene: TRBJ1-1; v_gene: TRBV7-8; CDR3aa: CASSLNSFRDGAEAFF; CDR3nt: TGTGCCAGCAGCTTAAATTCCTTCCGGGACGGCGCTGAAGCTTTCTTT
abundance: few; d_gene: TRBD2; len: 14; j_gene: TRBJ2-5; v_gene: TRBV19; CDR3aa: CASSLGLVSETQYF; CDR3nt: TGTGCCAGTAGTCTGGGACTAGTCTCAGAGACCCAGTACTTC
abundance: NA; d_gene: NA; len: 14; j_gene: TRBJ2-7; v_gene: TRBV5-5; CDR3aa: CANRLDRDFGEQYF; CDR3nt: TGTGCCAACAGATTGGACCGGGACTTCGGGGAGCAGTACTTC
abundance: many; d_gene: NA; len: 15; j_gene: TRBJ1-5; v_gene: TRBV7-8; CDR3aa: CASSLGTYSNQPQHF; CDR3nt: TGTGCCAGCAGCTTAGGGACATACAGCAATCAGCCCCAGCATTTT
abundance: NA; d_gene: NA; len: 14; j_gene: TRBJ2-2; v_gene: TRBV20-1; CDR3aa: CSAQVGGSTGELFF; CDR3nt: TGCAGTGCCCAGGTGGGGGGCTCCACCGGGGAGCTGTTTTTT
abundance: many; d_gene: NA; len: 15; j_gene: TRBJ2-7; v_gene: TRBV7-9; CDR3aa: CASSLEFGRSYEQYF; CDR3nt: TGTGCCAGCAGCTTAGAATTTGGCAGATCCTACGAGCAGTACTTC
abundance: few; d_gene: NA; len: 14; j_gene: TRBJ1-1; v_gene: TRBV29-1; CDR3aa: CSVANRLINTEAFF; CDR3nt: TGCAGCGTTGCTAACCGGCTCATTAACACTGAAGCTTTCTTT
abundance: NA; d_gene: TRBD1; len: 11; j_gene: TRBJ1-2; v_gene: TRBV29-1; CDR3aa: CSVSDRAGYTF; CDR3nt: TGCAGCGTTTCCGACAGGGCTGGCTACACCTTC
abundance: few; d_gene: NA; len: 14; j_gene: TRBJ2-2; v_gene: TRBV5-6; CDR3aa: CASSFRSWTGELFF; CDR3nt: TGTGCCAGCAGCTTTAGGAGCTGGACCGGGGAGCTGTTTTTT
abundance: few; d_gene: TRBD2; len: 16; j_gene: TRBJ2-1; v_gene: TRBV11-2; CDR3aa: CASRVTSGISYNEQFF; CDR3nt: TGTGCCAGCAGGGTGACTAGCGGGATCTCCTACAATGAGCAGTTCTTC
abundance: NA; d_gene: TRBD1; len: 16; j_gene: TRBJ1-2; v_gene: TRBV12-5; CDR3aa: CASGLGGSGQVYGYTF; CDR3nt: TGTGCTAGTGGTTTGGGTGGATCGGGACAGGTATATGGCTACACCTTC
abundance: few; d_gene: NA; len: 16; j_gene: TRBJ1-4; v_gene: TRBV5-1; CDR3aa: CASSLGQAATNEKLFF; CDR3nt: TGCGCCAGCAGCTTGGGCCAGGCCGCAACTAATGAAAAACTGTTTTTT
abundance: many; d_gene: NA; len: 13; j_gene: TRBJ2-3; v_gene: TRBV10-3; CDR3aa: CAIRPQGTDTQYF; CDR3nt: TGTGCCATCAGGCCGCAGGGCACAGATACGCAGTATTTT
abundance: few; d_gene: TRBD1; len: 16; j_gene: TRBJ1-1; v_gene: TRBV3-1; CDR3aa: CASSLLPGQGATEAFF; CDR3nt: TGTGCCAGCAGCCTCCTCCCGGGACAGGGGGCAACTGAAGCTTTCTTT
abundance: many; d_gene: NA; len: 15; j_gene: TRBJ2-1; v_gene: TRBV7-7; CDR3aa: CASSLGGGLRDEQFF; CDR3nt: TGTGCCAGCAGCTTAGGCGGGGGCCTTAGGGATGAGCAGTTCTTC
abundance: many; d_gene: NA; len: 14; j_gene: TRBJ2-1; v_gene: TRBV29-1; CDR3aa: CSVGGDGALNEQFF; CDR3nt: TGCAGCGTCGGAGGAGATGGTGCCCTCAATGAGCAGTTCTTC
abundance: NA; d_gene: NA; len: 15; j_gene: TRBJ1-4; v_gene: TRBV12-3/TRBV12-4; CDR3aa: CASSYHGGPNEKLFF; CDR3nt: TGTGCCAGCAGTTACCACGGGGGCCCTAATGAAAAACTGTTTTTT
abundance: NA; d_gene: NA; len: 10; j_gene: TRBJ2-5; v_gene: TRBV6-5; CDR3aa: CASTRETQYF; CDR3nt: TGTGCCAGCACCCGGGAGACCCAGTACTTC
abundance: few; d_gene: NA; len: 13; j_gene: TRBJ2-1; v_gene: TRBV24-1; CDR3aa: CATSRLVGNEQFF; CDR3nt: TGTGCCACCAGTCGGCTAGTGGGCAATGAGCAGTTCTTC
abundance: many; d_gene: TRBD1; len: 13; j_gene: TRBJ2-5; v_gene: TRBV12-3/TRBV12-4; CDR3aa: CASSADRGETQYF; CDR3nt: TGTGCCAGCAGTGCGGACAGGGGGGAGACCCAGTACTTC
abundance: NA; d_gene: NA; len: 14; j_gene: TRBJ2-1; v_gene: TRBV6-6; CDR3aa: CASSTRGPYNEQFF; CDR3nt: TGTGCCAGCAGTACCAGGGGCCCCTACAATGAGCAGTTCTTC
abundance: NA; d_gene: NA; len: 13; j_gene: TRBJ2-7; v_gene: TRBV6-6; CDR3aa: CASSYLDPYEQYF; CDR3nt: TGTGCCAGCAGTTACTTGGACCCCTACGAGCAGTACTTC
abundance: few; d_gene: NA; len: 13; j_gene: TRBJ2-2; v_gene: TRBV20-1; CDR3aa: CSAGPGVTGELFF; CDR3nt: TGCAGTGCTGGGCCAGGGGTCACCGGGGAGCTGTTTTTT
abundance: NA; d_gene: TRBD2; len: 15; j_gene: TRBJ2-1; v_gene: TRBV16; CDR3aa: CASTLGGRKDNEQFF; CDR3nt: TGTGCCAGCACCCTAGGCGGGAGGAAAGACAATGAGCAGTTCTTC
abundance: NA; d_gene: NA; len: 15; j_gene: TRBJ1-2; v_gene: TRBV5-1; CDR3aa: CASSLAGEGYYGYTF; CDR3nt: TGCGCCAGCAGCTTGGCAGGGGAAGGATACTATGGCTACACCTTC